The 6 T cell receptor beta chains below all came from one sample that was sequenced in a study of blood T cell repertoires in COVID-19. The protocol was immunoSEQ multiplex PCR, while the TCRdb copy is restricted to in-frame clones and leaves out a portion. This sample carries about 240,000 clones, just under 85% of them seen once, and the ten largest clones take over 8%. Material for sequencing was peripheral blood. These receptors all come from a woman of 80 years or more with acute or convalescent COVID-19.

The genes are TRBV30 and TRBJ1-5; tentative D call: TRBD1 (5 bases). The CDR3 has 15 residues. CDR1 is GTSNPN, CDR2 SVGIG, per germline (reference sequence). The germline V and J ends were trimmed by 0 bases and 2 bases, with 11 bases remaining between them. The CDR3 DNA sequence: TGTGCCTGGAGTGTAAGGGGTGGACGCAATCAGCCCCAGCATTTT. Translating it yields CAWSVRGGRNQPQHF.

CDR3 protein: CASSSLEASGGAGSYNEQFF. In DNA, the CDR3 is TGTGCCAGCAGTTCTCTGGAGGCTAGCGGGGGGGCTGGGTCCTACAATGAGCAGTTCTTC. The V call is TRBV27, the J call TRBJ2-1, with TRBD2 matching over 12 bases. The CDR3 length is 20 residues. The V segment lost 4 bases and the J segment 1 base; nucleotides outside the gene matches: 14. Germline V gene lookup returns CDR1 MNHEY and CDR2 SMNVEV (reference sequence).

This chain uses TRBV2 with TRBJ1-3, with 8 nucleotides matching TRBD1. The CDR3 totals 16 residues. V gave up 1 base and J gave up 4 bases; unmatched junction bases: 6. Germline loops: CDR1 SNHLY, CDR2 FYNNEI. The CDR3 DNA reads TGTGCCAGCAGTGAAGGACCCACAGGGGGAGGAAACACCATATATTTT. Residues: CASSEGPTGGGNTIYF.

V gene TRBV6-5 combines with J gene TRBJ1-4; D gene ambiguous. V lost 6 bases to trimming and J lost 6 bases, with 14 bases between them. Germline values: CDR1 MNHEY, CDR2 SVGAGI. CDR3 length: 14 amino acids. CDR3 coding DNA: TGTGCCAGCAGCCGAGGAGAGGTACATGAAAAACTGTTTTTT. Protein sequence: CASSRGEVHEKLFF.

The chain joins TRBV7-3 to TRBJ2-5, with 14 bases that match TRBD2. The CDR3 covers 16 residues. The V gene end was trimmed by 5 bases and the J gene end by 1 base; junction bases not matched to a gene: 3. Germline CDR1 SGHTA, CDR2 FQGTGA. The CDR3 here is CASSQGTSGGQETQYF. The DNA of the CDR3 is TGTGCCAGCAGCCAAGGGACTAGCGGGGGCCAAGAGACCCAGTACTTC.

This chain uses TRBV7-8 with TRBJ2-5; 7 nucleotides line up with TRBD1. Per the germline V gene, CDR1 is SGHVS and CDR2 is FQNEAQ. The V and J ends lost 0 bases and 5 bases, in that order; junction bases with no gene match: 6. This CDR3 has 15 amino acids. CDR3 protein: CASSLAPQGWETQYF. The CDR3 coding sequence is TGTGCCAGCAGCTTAGCGCCACAGGGGTGGGAGACCCAGTACTTC.